Listed below are T cell receptor beta chains from one sample, sequenced in a study of blood T cell repertoires in COVID-19. Clones were read by immunoSEQ multiplex PCR, and TCRdb kept only the in-frame ones, dropping some. The sample yields around 280,000 clones, approximately 88% seen once. The sample comprised PBMCs or T cells enriched from blood (not recorded which). These receptor sequences come from a woman aged 40 to 49 who had recovered from COVID-19. The conserved cysteine and the conserved F or W are not part of the CDR3 here. D genes are given only for firm matches. Size values are once, few and many counts, or a class for expanded clones, and some rows have none.

abundance | d_gene | v_gene | CDR3aa
. | . | TRBV6-6 | ASSENNRVKKAF
. | TRBD2 | TRBV7-2 | ASSFFAGTSGSHEQF
. | TRBD1 | TRBV6-2/TRBV6-3 | ASSRDREVSPLH
. | TRBD1 | TRBV5-1 | ASSIRDSSNTGELF
. | . | TRBV19 | ATTGPFSGANVLT
. | . | TRBV5-5 | ASSLVAAEQY
. | TRBD2 | TRBV7-3 | ASSLNPLGLAGGMAGELF
. | . | TRBV5-1 | ASSISGTDTQY
. | . | TRBV18 | ASSPPGGGYT
few | . | TRBV5-4 | ASSLAAGNYGYT
. | . | TRBV10-3 | AISGDNQETQY
. | . | TRBV10-3 | AISVSGPGGYT
. | TRBD1 | TRBV10-1 | ASRGDRFNYGYT
. | . | TRBV27 | ASSLTRGHQPQH